This is a list of T cell receptor beta chains from one sample in a study of shared clonotypes between healthy human individuals. Here immunoSEQ multiplex PCR was the method, and the copy in TCRdb shows in-frame clones only, minus some. The sample carries about 2.5 million clones, roughly 92% recorded once. The sequenced sample was naive CD4+ T cells from PBMCs. The source is a young man in good health. Some clones in this sample may be carry-over from other donors' samples. The conserved cysteine and the conserved F or W are not part of the CDR3 here. The D gene is left open where the match is weak.

v_gene | d_gene | len | CDR3aa
TRBV30 | TRBD1 | 12 | AWTRTGGSYGYT
TRBV5-1 | NA | 14 | ASSSLTPSPYNEQF
TRBV7-8 | NA | 14 | ASSGSRLANTGELF
TRBV2 | TRBD2 | 9 | ASSAGGPQN
TRBV27 | TRBD2 | 13 | ASSPRTSGRAEQY
TRBV4-2 | NA | 13 | ASSQDHPGEETQY
TRBV4-2 | TRBD1 | 12 | ASSVGQGNEKLF
TRBV23-1 | TRBD1 | 13 | ASSHSDRGGQPQH
TRBV5-1 | NA | 13 | ASSLALGAGEKLF
TRBV7-3 | NA | 12 | ASSLKGSTDTQY
TRBV29-1 | TRBD2 | 14 | SVDPGTSDPQETQY
TRBV15 | NA | 13 | ATSKTKGVYNEQF
TRBV7-2 | NA | 12 | ASSRGPTSETQY
TRBV5-1 | TRBD2 | 15 | ASSTQPSGGFTGELF
TRBV6-1 | NA | 12 | ASSEHGRNTEAF
TRBV29-1 | NA | 10 | SVESALGGYT
TRBV28 | TRBD1 | 13 | ASTRQGVVYTEAF
TRBV12-5 | NA | 12 | ASGLQQDHAEAF
TRBV7-3 | TRBD1 | 10 | ASSRLQGAAF
TRBV6-1 | TRBD1 | 13 | ASSEGDSSYNEQF
TRBV9 | TRBD2 | 17 | ASSAPGLAGRGSYNEQF
TRBV5-1 | NA | 12 | ASTVVSGGTEAF
TRBV6-1 | NA | 12 | ASKGQLVTGELF
TRBV6-5 | NA | 11 | ASSRIRETEAF
TRBV7-6 | NA | 13 | ASSPTGSGANVLT
TRBV6-5 | TRBD2 | 10 | ASRGGVNEQY
TRBV6-1 | NA | 9 | ASRTRTEAF
TRBV29-1 | TRBD2 | 11 | SVETSVSYEQY